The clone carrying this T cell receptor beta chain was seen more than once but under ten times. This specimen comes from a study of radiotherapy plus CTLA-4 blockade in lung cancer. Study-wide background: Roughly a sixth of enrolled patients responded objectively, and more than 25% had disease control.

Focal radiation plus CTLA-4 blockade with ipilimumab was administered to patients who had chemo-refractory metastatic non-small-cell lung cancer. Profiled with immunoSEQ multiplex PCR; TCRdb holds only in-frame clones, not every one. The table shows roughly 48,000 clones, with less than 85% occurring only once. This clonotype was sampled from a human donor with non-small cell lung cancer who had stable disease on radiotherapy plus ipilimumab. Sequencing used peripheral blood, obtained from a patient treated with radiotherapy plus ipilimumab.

CDR3 sequence reads: CASSFAGGGASSEQYF. For the CDR3, the DNA is TGTGCCAGCAGCTTCGCGGGCGGGGGGGCATCGAGCGAGCAGTACTTC. The chain links TRBV7-9 to TRBJ2-7; TRBD2 aligns across 9 bases. This CDR3 region has 16 residues. Per the germline V gene, CDR1 is SEHNR and CDR2 is FQNEAQ (reference sequence). V lost 3 bases to trimming and J lost 6 bases; unmatched junction nucleotides: 12.